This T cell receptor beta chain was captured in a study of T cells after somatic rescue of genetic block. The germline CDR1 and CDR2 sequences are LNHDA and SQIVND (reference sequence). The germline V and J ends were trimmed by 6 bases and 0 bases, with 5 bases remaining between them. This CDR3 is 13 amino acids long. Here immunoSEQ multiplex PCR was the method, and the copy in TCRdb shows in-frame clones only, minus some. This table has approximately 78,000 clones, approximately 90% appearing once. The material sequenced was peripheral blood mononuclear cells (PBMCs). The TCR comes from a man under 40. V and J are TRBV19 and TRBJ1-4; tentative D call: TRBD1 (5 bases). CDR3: CASRTATNEKLFF. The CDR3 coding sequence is TGTGCCAGTAGGACAGCAACTAATGAAAAACTGTTTTTT. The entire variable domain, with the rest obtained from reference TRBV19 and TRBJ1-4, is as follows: DGGITQSPKYLFRKEGQNVTLSCEQNLNHDAMYWYRQDPGQGLRLIYYSQIVNDFQKGDIAEGYSVSREKKESFPLTVTSAQKNPTAFYLCASRTATNEKLFFGSGTQLSVL.